The following is a TCR beta chain sequence with its context. This clone was observed a single time. Its antigen target is currently unknown. No clone much larger than this one lies a single base away; base qualities are absent. The V end loses 4 bases and the J end loses 0 bases, and a stretch of 10 bases separates them. CDR1 LNHDA and CDR2 SQIVND were looked up in the germline V gene (reference sequence). Spanning cysteine to phenylalanine, the CDR3 consists of 15 amino acids. Just CDR3 DNA is preserved here, 45 bases in frame from base 1. These data come from a study of blood T cell repertoires in COVID-19 (TCRdb year 2020). Background for the entire study: The collaborator samples originated in the United States, Italy and Spain and spanned the acute and convalescent phases of COVID-19. HLA class I and class II types, where available, came from metadata supplied by the sample provider rather than from assay-based typing. The samples were drawn from two sources: the first 160 participants of the ongoing ImmuneRACE study, and fewer than 1,500 subjects contributed by 6 global collaborators. A de-identified subject ID, COVID-19 status, age in years and sex were almost always included in the sample metadata. The prospective study material was composed of cDNA or gDNA derived from T cells, B-cell-depleted T cells, or PBMCs. The repertoires were made available in a free public database intended to serve as a resource for research on the immune response to SARS-CoV-2. The dataset comprised deeply sampled blood TCRbeta repertoires from subjects exposed to, actively infected with, or recovered from COVID-19.

Collaborating institutions collected whole blood in K2EDTA tubes following their own protocols. For TCRbeta analysis, collaborators shipped samples as frozen whole blood, isolated PBMCs, or DNA extracted from either of those sample types. The study at large found these results: The quantity of clinical and demographic metadata differed by source and by participant and was supplied without curation.

TCRbeta CDR3 regions were amplified from genomic DNA using the immunoSEQ Assay, a bias-controlled multiplex PCR. From the authors' description of their analysis: Within the assay, amplification of reference gene primers was used to estimate how many nucleated cells each sample contained. To quantify the absolute abundance of each unique TCRbeta CDR3 rearrangement, sequence reads were collapsed and filtered. Productive Simpson clonality was computed per sample as the square root of Simpson's diversity index over productive rearrangements. What TCRdb holds here is the immuneACCESS table cut down to in-frame rearrangements. Part of the clones is not present; checked against another copy, under half of the missing clones reflect an unresolved V gene, and the others are unexplained. That table gives V, J and clone size, and the DNA gave D and trimming. The sample data list about 100,000 clones, and 81% of these were observed just once. In total, the top ten clones hold about 4.2% of the sample.

The sequencing sample was made of peripheral blood. The TCR originated in a man aged 55-75 years with acute or convalescent COVID-19. The rearrangement joined TRBV19 to TRBJ1-3, with the D gene not clear enough to name. The CDR3 is CASSTGGFSGNTIYF. In nucleotide form, the sequence is TGTGCCAGTAGTACGGGCGGGTTCTCTGGAAACACCATATATTTT.